The entry below gives a single T cell receptor (beta chain) sequence along with its context. Its antigen is not identified. Trimming took 1 base from V and 11 from J, leaving 14 bases between them. Per germline, CDR1 MNHEY and CDR2 SVGAGI. CDR3 size: 13 residues. Donors were systemically healthy Caucasian individuals from Russia aged 6 to 90 years. This sample was taken from a study of blood T cells in healthy people across ages. Notes on the study in general: When set beside aged donors, long-lived donors presented more naive CD4+ cells and higher diversity. While age rose, TCR beta diversity per million T cells dropped in a roughly linear way.

A second PCR of roughly 6 to 12 cycles used a sample-barcoded 5' primer and a J-beta primer mix. With 12 random nucleotides, a template-switch adaptor tagged each individual cDNA molecule. TCRdb reprocessed the 5' RACE reads via MiXCR and lists one record per CDR3 protein. The data show hundreds of thousands of distinct CDR3 sequences, with approximately 67% seen just once and 25% to 30% held by the top ten. The sequenced sample was blood. The chain joins TRBV6-5 to TRBJ2-5; D is unclear. This TCR derives from a man aged 25 to 40 in good health. This CDR3 is CASSYLAANEQYF. The CDR3 coding sequence is TGTGCCAGCAGTTACTTGGCTGCGAATGAGCAGTACTTC.